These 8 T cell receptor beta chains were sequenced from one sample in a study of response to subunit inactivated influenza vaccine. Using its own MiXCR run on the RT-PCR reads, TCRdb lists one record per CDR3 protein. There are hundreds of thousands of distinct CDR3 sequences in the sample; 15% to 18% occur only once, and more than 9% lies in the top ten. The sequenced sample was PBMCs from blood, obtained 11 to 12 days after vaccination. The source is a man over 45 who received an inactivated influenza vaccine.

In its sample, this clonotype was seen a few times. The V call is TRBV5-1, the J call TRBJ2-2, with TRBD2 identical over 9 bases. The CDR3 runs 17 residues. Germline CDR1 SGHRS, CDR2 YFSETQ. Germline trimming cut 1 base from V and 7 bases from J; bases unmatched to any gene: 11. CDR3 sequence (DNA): TGCGCCAGCAGCTTGAAAGATAGCGGGAGAACGTACGGGGAGCTGTTTTTT. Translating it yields CASSLKDSGRTYGELFF.

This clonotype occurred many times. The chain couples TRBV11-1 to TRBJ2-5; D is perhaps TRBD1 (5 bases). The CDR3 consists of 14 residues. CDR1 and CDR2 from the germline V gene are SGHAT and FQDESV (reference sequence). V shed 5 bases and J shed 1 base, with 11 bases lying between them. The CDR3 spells CASSLLGPQETQYF. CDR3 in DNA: TGTGCCAGCAGCCTGTTGGGGCCCCAAGAGACCCAGTACTTC.

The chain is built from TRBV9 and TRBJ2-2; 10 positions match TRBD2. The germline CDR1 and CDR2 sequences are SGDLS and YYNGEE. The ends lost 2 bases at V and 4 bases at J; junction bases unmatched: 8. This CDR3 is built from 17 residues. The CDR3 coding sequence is TGTGCCAGCAGCGTTCTAGCGGGAGTCGCGCGCACCGGGGAGCTGTTTTTT. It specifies CASSVLAGVARTGELFF.

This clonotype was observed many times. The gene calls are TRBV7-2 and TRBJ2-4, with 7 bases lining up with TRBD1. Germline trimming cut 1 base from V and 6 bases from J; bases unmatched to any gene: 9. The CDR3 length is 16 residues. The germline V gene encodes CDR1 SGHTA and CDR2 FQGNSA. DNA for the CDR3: TGTGCCAGCAGCTTAGACCGGGACAGTAGGGCAAACATTCAGTACTTC. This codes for CASSLDRDSRANIQYF.

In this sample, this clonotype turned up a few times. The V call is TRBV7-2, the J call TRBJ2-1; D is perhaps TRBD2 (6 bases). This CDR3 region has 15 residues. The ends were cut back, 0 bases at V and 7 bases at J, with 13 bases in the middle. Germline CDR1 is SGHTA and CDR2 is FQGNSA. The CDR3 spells CASSLALRLGNEQFF. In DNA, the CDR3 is TGTGCCAGCAGCTTAGCGCTACGACTAGGGAATGAGCAGTTCTTC.

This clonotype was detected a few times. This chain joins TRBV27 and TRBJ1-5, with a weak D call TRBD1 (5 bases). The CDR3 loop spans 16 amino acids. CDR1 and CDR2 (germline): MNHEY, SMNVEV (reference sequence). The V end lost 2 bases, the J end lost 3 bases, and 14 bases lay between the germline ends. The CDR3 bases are TGTGCCAGCAGTTTAGGGGGAGGGGTAGCCAATCAGCCCCAGCATTTT. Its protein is CASSLGGGVANQPQHF.

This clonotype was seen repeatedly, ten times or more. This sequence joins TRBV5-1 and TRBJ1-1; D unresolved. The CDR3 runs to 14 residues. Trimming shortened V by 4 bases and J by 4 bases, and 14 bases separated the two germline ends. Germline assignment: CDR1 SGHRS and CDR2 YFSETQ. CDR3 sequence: CASSPEVGVTEAFF. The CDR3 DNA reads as TGCGCCAGCAGCCCCGAGGTTGGTGTCACTGAAGCTTTCTTT.

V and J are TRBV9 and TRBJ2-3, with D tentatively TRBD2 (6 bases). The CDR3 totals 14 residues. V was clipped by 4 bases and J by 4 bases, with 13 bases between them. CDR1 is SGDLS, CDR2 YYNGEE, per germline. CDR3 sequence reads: CASSQNTGADTQYF. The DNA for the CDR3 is TGTGCCAGCAGCCAAAACACGGGGGCAGATACGCAGTATTTT.